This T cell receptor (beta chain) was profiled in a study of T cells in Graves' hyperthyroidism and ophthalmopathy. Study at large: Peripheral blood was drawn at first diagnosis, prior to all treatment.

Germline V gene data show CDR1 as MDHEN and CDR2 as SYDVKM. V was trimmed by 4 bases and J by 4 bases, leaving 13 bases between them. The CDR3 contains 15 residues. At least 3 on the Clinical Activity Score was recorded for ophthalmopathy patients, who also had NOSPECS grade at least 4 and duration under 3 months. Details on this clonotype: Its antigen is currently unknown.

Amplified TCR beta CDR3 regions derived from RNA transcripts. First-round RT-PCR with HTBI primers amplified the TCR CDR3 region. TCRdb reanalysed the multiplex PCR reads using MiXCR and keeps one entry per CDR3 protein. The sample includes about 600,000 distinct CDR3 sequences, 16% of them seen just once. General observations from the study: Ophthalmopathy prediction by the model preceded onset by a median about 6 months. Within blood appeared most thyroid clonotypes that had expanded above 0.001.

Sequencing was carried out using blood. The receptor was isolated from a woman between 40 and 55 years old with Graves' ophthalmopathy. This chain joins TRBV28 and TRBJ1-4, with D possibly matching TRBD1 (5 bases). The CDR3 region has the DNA TGTGCCAGCAGTTCACCGGGACTGGTTAATGAAAAACTGTTTTTT. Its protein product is CASSSPGLVNEKLFF.